The clone carrying this T cell receptor beta chain has only a few counts. Its specificity is unknown. Patients picked for sequencing had shown CD8+CD57+ cell expansion detected by flow cytometry. The data stem from a study of CD8+CD57+ T cells in acquired aplastic anemia. Whole-study context: 3.2 ug was the average amount of DNA from sorted CD4+ and CD8+ cells.

General study results and limits: Patients and controls shared over 25 CD8+ CDR3 sequences.

The trim removed 2 bases at V and 2 bases at J, leaving 13 bases unmatched. Per germline, CDR1 LGHNA and CDR2 YNFKEQ. The CDR3 is 20 amino acids. Profiling of TCR beta VDJ combinations and CDR3 sequences used genomic DNA as template. In TCRdb, the reads were re-called with MiXCR into one record per CDR3 protein. The data show some 140,000 distinct CDR3 sequences, 52% seen once. Sequenced sample: sorted CD4+, CD8+, or CD8+CD57+ T cells (not recorded which) from PBMCs. This clonotype was obtained from a human donor with aplastic anemia. The chain is built from TRBV4-2 and TRBJ2-3; 13 bases align to TRBD2. CDR3 bases: TGTGCCAGCAGCCAAACTAGCGGGGGGGCCCTGGCTACCACCACAGATACGCAGTATTTT. Translated, it gives CASSQTSGGALATTTDTQYF.